This TCR beta chain was sequenced during a study of blood T cell repertoires in COVID-19. Some clones are missing from TCRdb's copy, which holds only in-frame ones; the method was immunoSEQ multiplex PCR. The sample lists 250,000 to 400,000 clones, approximately 90% seen once, with approximately 1.8% in the top ten. CDR3 size: 14 residues. Germline CDR1 reads SGHDT; CDR2 reads YYEEEE. V trimming: 3 bases; J trimming: 8 bases; junction bases outside the gene matches: 9. The receptor was derived from a woman in her twenties or thirties with COVID-19, enrolled during active disease. V gene TRBV5-6 combines with J gene TRBJ1-2, with 8 bases aligning to TRBD1. Source material: peripheral blood. CDR3 DNA sequence: TGTGCCAGCAGCTGGTGGGGACAGGATTACGGCTACACCTTC. It is translated as CASSWWGQDYGYTF.